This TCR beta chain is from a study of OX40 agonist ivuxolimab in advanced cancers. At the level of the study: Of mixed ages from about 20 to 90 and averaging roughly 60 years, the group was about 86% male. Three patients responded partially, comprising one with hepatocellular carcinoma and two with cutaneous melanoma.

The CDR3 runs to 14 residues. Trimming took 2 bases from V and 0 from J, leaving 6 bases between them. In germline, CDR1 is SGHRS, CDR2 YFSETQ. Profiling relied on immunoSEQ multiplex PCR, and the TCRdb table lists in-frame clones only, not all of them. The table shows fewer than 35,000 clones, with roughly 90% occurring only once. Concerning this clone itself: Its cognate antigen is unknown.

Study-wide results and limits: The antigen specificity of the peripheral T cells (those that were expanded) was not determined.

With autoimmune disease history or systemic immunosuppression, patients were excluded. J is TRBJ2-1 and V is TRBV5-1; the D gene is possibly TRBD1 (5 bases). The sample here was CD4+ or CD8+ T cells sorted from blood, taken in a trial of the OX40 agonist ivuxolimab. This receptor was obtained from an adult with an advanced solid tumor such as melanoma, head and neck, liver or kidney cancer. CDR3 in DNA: TGCGCCAGCAGCTTACAGGACTCCTACAATGAGCAGTTCTTC. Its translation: CASSLQDSYNEQFF. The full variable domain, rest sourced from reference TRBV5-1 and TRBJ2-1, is KAGVTQTPRYLIKTRGQQVTLSCSPISGHRSVSWYQQTPGQGLQFLFEYFSETQRNKGNFPGRFSGRQFSNSRSEMNVSTLELGDSALYLCASSLQDSYNEQFFGPGTRLTVL.